The entry below describes one T cell receptor beta chain. The target antigen is unknown. The CDR3 is 14 amino acids. Trimming cost V 6 bases and J 4 bases; bases outside gene matches: 7. Germline values: CDR1 MNHEY, CDR2 SVGAGI. The method was immunoSEQ multiplex PCR; TCRdb's version includes in-frame clones alone and lacks a portion of them. This sample has about half a million clones, with over 70% found just once. The donors, healthy adults who were HIV-negative, had experienced no recent acute infections or vaccinations. These data come from a study of shared clonotypes between healthy human individuals. At the level of the study: Aged 18 to 49, the donors were a couple of women and three men.

Study-level results: Sequencing depth was expected to influence donor clonotype sharing.

This chain connects TRBV6-5 to TRBJ2-5, with TRBD2 matching over 8 bases. The specimen was PBMCs. This receptor was identified in a woman in her forties in good health. Some clones in this sample may be carry-over from other donors' samples. The DNA for the CDR3 is TGTGCCAGCAGCCCCCCGGGGGGGGGAGAGACCCAGTACTTC. Its protein is CASSPPGGGETQYF.